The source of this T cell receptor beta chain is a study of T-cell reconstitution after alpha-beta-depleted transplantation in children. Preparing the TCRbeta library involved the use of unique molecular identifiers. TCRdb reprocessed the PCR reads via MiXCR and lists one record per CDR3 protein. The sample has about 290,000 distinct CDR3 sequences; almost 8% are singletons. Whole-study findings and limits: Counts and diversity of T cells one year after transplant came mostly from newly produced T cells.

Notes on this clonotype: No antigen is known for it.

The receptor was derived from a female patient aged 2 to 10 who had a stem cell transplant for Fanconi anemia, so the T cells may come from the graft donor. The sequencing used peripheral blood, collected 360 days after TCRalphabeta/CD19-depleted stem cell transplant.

The CDR3: CASSLGVNGRIWAFF. The CDR3 DNA reads TGTGCCAGCAGCTTAGGGGTGAATGGGCGGATTTGGGCTTTCTTT. The chain combines TRBV11-2 with TRBJ1-1; D gene unclear. V shed 1 base and J shed 11 bases, with 20 bases lying between them. This CDR3 contains 15 residues. Germline V gene sequence: CDR1 SGHAT, CDR2 FQNNGV.